The 24 T cell receptor beta chains below all came from one sample that was sequenced in a study of T cell clonotyping in hematopoietic cell transplantation. This table comes from immunoSEQ multiplex PCR, and its TCRdb copy is limited to in-frame clones, with some not included. The data contain about 7,000 clones, about 83% of them singletons. The sequencing used PBMCs, collected 100 days after allogeneic stem cell transplant. These receptors came from a male patient aged 50 to 59 who had an allogeneic stem cell transplant from a related donor, so the T cells may come from the graft donor. Some clones in this sample may be carry-over from other donors' samples.

The rearrangement links TRBV6-5 to TRBJ1-5; TRBD1 matches 9 bases. V lost 7 bases and J lost 3; bases outside the gene matches: 7. The CDR3 is 15 amino acids. Germline values: CDR1 MNHEY, CDR2 SVGAGI. The CDR3 DNA reads TGTGCCAGCAACCCGGGACAGGGAGTCAATCAGCCCCAGCATTTT. It is translated as CASNPGQGVNQPQHF.

The rearrangement uses TRBV11-3 and TRBJ2-7; D not resolved. This CDR3 has 13 residues. Trimming pared 1 base from V and 5 bases from J, leaving 9 bases between. In germline, CDR1 is SGHNT, CDR2 YENEEA. CDR3 region: CASSLGSADEQYF. The CDR3 nucleotides read TGTGCCAGCAGCTTAGGAAGCGCTGACGAGCAGTACTTC.

The gene calls are TRBV7-2 and TRBJ1-6; possible D gene TRBD1, 6 bases. From germline, CDR1 is SGHTA and CDR2 FQGNSA. The CDR3 spans 17 residues. Trimming took 0 bases from V and 6 from J, leaving 15 bases between them. The chain's CDR3 is CASSLAEGGLGNSPLHF. Written as DNA, the CDR3 is TGTGCCAGCAGCTTAGCGGAGGGGGGTCTGGGTAATTCACCCCTCCACTTT.

This chain uses TRBV7-6 with TRBJ2-3, with 8 bases fitting TRBD2. The junction had 8 bases not matched to a gene; V was cut back by 4 bases and J by 5 bases. Germline lookup yields CDR1 SGHVS and CDR2 FNYEAQ. The CDR3 has 15 residues. Here the CDR3 reads CASSSQTSAGDTQYF. The CDR3 nucleotides are TGTGCCAGCAGCTCCCAGACTAGCGCGGGAGATACGCAGTATTTT.

This clone has a single count. The rearrangement uses TRBV30 and TRBJ1-2; D is undetermined. Trimming removed 1 base from V and 4 bases from J, with 10 bases in between. Looked up from germline, CDR1 is GTSNPN and CDR2 is SVGIG (reference sequence). The CDR3 covers 13 residues. CDR3 in amino acids: CAWSGTEGYGYTF. The CDR3 region has the DNA TGTGCCTGGAGTGGAACAGAAGGCTATGGCTACACCTTC.

The chain uses TRBV5-4 and TRBJ2-7; 12 nucleotides align to TRBD2. The DNA end is more similar to TRBJ2-1, so the J call may be wrong. Germline V lookup: CDR1 SGHNT, CDR2 YYREEE (reference sequence). The CDR3 has 16 amino acids. For the CDR3, the DNA is TGTGCCAGCAGCTCGCGGACTAGCGGGAAGTACAATGAGCAGTTCTTC. Protein sequence: CASSSRTSGKYNEQFF.

V and J are TRBV6-5 and TRBJ2-5; tentative D call: TRBD1 (6 bases). The J call may be incorrect, as the DNA end agrees better with TRBJ2-7. This CDR3 spans 15 amino acids. The germline gives CDR1 MNHEY, CDR2 SVGAGI. CDR3 bases: TGTGCCAGCAGCTTAGACAGGACTCCTACCTACGAGCAGTACTTC. Encoded protein: CASSLDRTPTYEQYF.

This clone was found a few times. J is TRBJ1-1 and V is TRBV27, with D unclear. CDR1 MNHEY and CDR2 SMNVEV come from the germline V gene (reference sequence). Trimming cost V 7 bases and J 1 base, with 10 bases left between them. The CDR3 has 13 residues. CDR3 DNA sequence: TGTGCCAGCAAGAATATTGAGAACACTGAAGCTTTCTTT. This codes for CASKNIENTEAFF.

This rearrangement joins TRBV19 to TRBJ1-5; TRBD1 aligns across 9 bases. The junction had 14 bases not matched to a gene; V was cut back by 5 bases and J by 0 bases. The V gene's germline CDR1 is LNHDA and CDR2 SQIVND (reference sequence). This CDR3 is 19 amino acids long. CDR3 protein: CASSPLTGQGSYSNQPQHF. CDR3 sequence (DNA): TGTGCCAGTAGTCCCCTCACGGGACAGGGATCTTATAGCAATCAGCCCCAGCATTTT.

The V call is TRBV25-1, the J call TRBJ1-2; D perhaps matches TRBD1 (6 bases). This CDR3 has 12 amino acids. The V and J ends lost 3 bases and 8 bases respectively, with 10 bases between them. The germline V gene encodes CDR1 MGHDK and CDR2 SYGVNS. The CDR3 nucleotides read TGTGCCAGCAGTGAGGGAGGGGGAGGCTACACCTTC. It yields the protein CASSEGGGGYTF.

V is TRBV11-2 and J is TRBJ1-1; no clear D. The CDR3 is 14 amino acids. Germline CDR1 is SGHAT and CDR2 is FQNNGV. The V end lost 1 base, the J end lost 6 bases, and 12 bases lay between the germline ends. The CDR3 spells CASSLVESRAEAFF. CDR3 DNA: TGTGCCAGCAGCTTAGTGGAGAGCCGCGCTGAAGCTTTCTTT.

This clone has just a few counts. The chain is built from TRBV6-1 and TRBJ1-6; D might be TRBD1 (6 bases). The CDR3 consists of 13 residues. The V gene lost 9 bases and the J gene lost 7 bases, with 13 bases spanning the gap. Germline-derived CDR1 and CDR2 are MNHNS and SASEGT. CDR3 nucleotide sequence: TGTGCCAGTCTAGAGAGGGGGAATTCACCCCTCCACTTT. Protein sequence: CASLERGNSPLHF.

The chain employs TRBV6-5 and TRBJ1-2; the D gene is possibly TRBD1 (5 bases). Trimming took off 7 bases at V and 8 bases at J, with 20 bases between the two ends. Germline lookup yields CDR1 MNHEY and CDR2 SVGAGI. The CDR3 has 14 residues. The CDR3 is CASKEPGPNYGYTF. The CDR3, as DNA: TGTGCCAGCAAAGAACCGGGACCAAATTACGGCTACACCTTC.

This chain uses TRBV7-2 with TRBJ2-1; TRBD2 is a possible D gene (5 bases). The CDR3 is 15 residues long. The ends were cut back, 2 bases at V and 2 bases at J, with 10 bases in the middle. Germline assignment: CDR1 SGHTA and CDR2 FQGNSA. In DNA form, the CDR3 reads TGTGCCAGCAGCTTACGGGGTGGGACCTACAATGAGCAGTTCTTC. This codes for CASSLRGGTYNEQFF. The full variable domain, rest sourced from reference TRBV7-2 and TRBJ2-1, is GAGVSQSPSNKVTEKGKDVELRCDPISGHTALYWYRQSLGQGLEFLIYFQGNSAPDKSGLPSDRFSAERTGGSVSTLTIQRTQQEDSAVYLCASSLRGGTYNEQFFGPGTRLTVL.

The rearrangement joins TRBV6-9 to TRBJ1-5; D is ambiguous. Germline-derived CDR1 and CDR2 are MNHGY and SVAAGI. CDR3 length: 15 amino acids. Trimming shortened V by 5 bases and J by 1 base, and 12 bases separated the two germline ends. The CDR3 protein is CASSEEGYSNQPQHF. The CDR3 DNA is TGTGCCAGCAGTGAAGAGGGTTACAGCAATCAGCCCCAGCATTTT.

The J gene is TRBJ1-2, the V gene TRBV29-1; D gene ambiguous. Germline loops: CDR1 SQVTM, CDR2 ANQGSEA. Trimming shortened V by 6 bases and J by 6 bases, and 11 bases separated the two germline ends. The CDR3 is 11 residues long. Written as DNA, the CDR3 is TGCAGCGTCGGGTCCTCCCATGGCTACACCTTC. This sequence encodes CSVGSSHGYTF.

In its sample, this clone was seen once. In nucleotides, the CDR3 is TGTGCCTGGAGTAGGAAACAGGGGGCCCCCTACGAGCAGTACTTC. It codes for CAWSRKQGAPYEQYF. This chain links TRBV30 with TRBJ2-7; 9 bases line up with TRBD1. The junction had 7 bases not matched to a gene; V was cut back by 2 bases and J by 2 bases. Germline CDR1 and CDR2: GTSNPN and SVGIG (reference sequence). The CDR3 consists of 15 residues.

The rearrangement links TRBV7-9 to TRBJ1-4; D call uncertain. This CDR3 comprises 15 residues. V lost 3 bases and J lost 8, with 16 bases in between. Germline V CDR1 and CDR2: SEHNR, FQNEAQ (reference sequence). The CDR3 DNA follows: TGTGCCAGCAGCTTGAGGCGGCCAGAAGGCGAAAAACTGTTTTTT. Translation: CASSLRRPEGEKLFF.

The V call is TRBV5-4, the J call TRBJ2-7; D gene unclear. This CDR3 contains 12 residues. Trimming stripped 1 base from V and 0 bases from J, with 2 bases between. Germline CDR1 and CDR2: SGHNT and YYREEE (reference sequence). The chain's CDR3 is CASSLSSYEQYF. CDR3 nucleotide sequence: TGTGCCAGCAGCTTGTCCTCCTACGAGCAGTACTTC. Variable domain in full (rest from reference TRBV5-4 and TRBJ2-7): ETGVTQSPTHLIKTRGQQVTLRCSSQSGHNTVSWYQQALGQGPQFIFQYYREEENGRGNFPPRFSGLQFPNYSSELNVNALELDDSALYLCASSLSSYEQYFGPGTRLTVT.

The chain has TRBV5-4 and TRBJ2-3; D gene ambiguous. V lost 4 bases and J lost 8, with 11 bases in between. The CDR3 totals 12 residues. Germline V gene lookup returns CDR1 SGHNT and CDR2 YYREEE (reference sequence). CDR3 DNA sequence: TGTGCCAGCAGCCAAGGAACGGGTACGCAGTATTTT. Translation: CASSQGTGTQYF.

CDR3 sequence (DNA): TGTGCCAGCCAAGACGGCCGGATCTACACCTTC. Protein sequence: CASQDGRIYTF. The V and J genes are TRBV6-5 and TRBJ1-2; D uncertain. Trimming took 8 bases from V and 10 from J, leaving 14 bases between them. This CDR3 is 11 amino acids long. CDR1 and CDR2 from the germline V gene are MNHEY and SVGAGI.

V gene TRBV5-1 combines with J gene TRBJ2-7, with D tentatively TRBD1 (6 bases). V was clipped by 1 base and J by 5 bases, with 13 bases between them. CDR1 is SGHRS, CDR2 YFSETQ, per germline. The CDR3 is made up of 14 amino acids. The CDR3 DNA is TGCGCCAGCAGCTTGACAGGGACCTTCGACGAGCAGTACTTC. The encoded protein is CASSLTGTFDEQYF. Using reference TRBV5-1 and TRBJ2-7 for the parts outside the CDR3, the full variable domain is KAGVTQTPRYLIKTRGQQVTLSCSPISGHRSVSWYQQTPGQGLQFLFEYFSETQRNKGNFPGRFSGRQFSNSRSEMNVSTLELGDSALYLCASSLTGTFDEQYFGPGTRLTVT.

The chain recombines TRBV9 with TRBJ2-1; either TRBD1 or TRBD2 may supply D (5 bases each). The CDR3 totals 15 residues. V lost 4 bases to trimming and J lost 3 bases, with 14 bases between them. CDR1 and CDR2 (germline): SGDLS, YYNGEE. The CDR3 loop is CASSLGREGYNEQFF. For the CDR3, the DNA is TGTGCCAGCAGCCTGGGACGGGAAGGCTACAATGAGCAGTTCTTC.

The CDR3 region has the DNA TGTGCCAGCCCGCCCGTCACCCGGGACAGGGCTATTCTGAACACTGAAGCTTTCTTT. Protein product: CASPPVTRDRAILNTEAFF. This chain uses TRBV28 with TRBJ1-1, with TRBD1 matching 9 bases. The CDR3 is made up of 19 amino acids. V trimming: 8 bases; J trimming: 0 bases; junction bases outside the gene matches: 19. Germline loops: CDR1 MDHEN, CDR2 SYDVKM.